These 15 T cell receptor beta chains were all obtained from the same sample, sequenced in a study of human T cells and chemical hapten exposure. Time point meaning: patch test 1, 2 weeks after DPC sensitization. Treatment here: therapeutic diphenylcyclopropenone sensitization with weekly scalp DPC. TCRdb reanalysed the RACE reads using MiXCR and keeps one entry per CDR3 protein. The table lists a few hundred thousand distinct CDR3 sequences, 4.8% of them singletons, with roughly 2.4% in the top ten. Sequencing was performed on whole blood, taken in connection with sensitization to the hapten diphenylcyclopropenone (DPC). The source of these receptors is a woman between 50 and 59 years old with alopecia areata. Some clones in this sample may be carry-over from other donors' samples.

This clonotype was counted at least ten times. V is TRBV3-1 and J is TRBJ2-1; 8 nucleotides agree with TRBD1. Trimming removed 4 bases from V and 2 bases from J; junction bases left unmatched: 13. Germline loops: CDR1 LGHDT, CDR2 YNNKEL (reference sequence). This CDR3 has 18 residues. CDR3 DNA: TGTGCCAGCAGCCCCCGAAACCCCGGGACAGGAGCCTACAATGAGCAGTTCTTC. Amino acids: CASSPRNPGTGAYNEQFF.

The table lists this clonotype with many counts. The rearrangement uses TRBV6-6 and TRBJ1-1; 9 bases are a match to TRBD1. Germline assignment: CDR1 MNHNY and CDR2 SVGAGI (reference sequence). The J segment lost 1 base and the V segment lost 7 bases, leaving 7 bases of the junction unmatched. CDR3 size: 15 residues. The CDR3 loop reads CASTQETGGNTEAFF. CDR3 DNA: TGTGCCAGCACCCAAGAGACAGGGGGGAACACTGAAGCTTTCTTT.

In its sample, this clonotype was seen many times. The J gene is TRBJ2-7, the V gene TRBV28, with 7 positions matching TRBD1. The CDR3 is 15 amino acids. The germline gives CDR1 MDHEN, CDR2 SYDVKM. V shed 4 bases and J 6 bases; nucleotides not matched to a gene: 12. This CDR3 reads CASSSTGTEHTEQYF. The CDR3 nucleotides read TGTGCCAGCAGTTCGACTGGGACAGAGCACACCGAGCAGTACTTC.

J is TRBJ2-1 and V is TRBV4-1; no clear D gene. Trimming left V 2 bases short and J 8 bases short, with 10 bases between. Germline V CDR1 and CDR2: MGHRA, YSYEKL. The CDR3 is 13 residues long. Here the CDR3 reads CASSQKDGDEQFF. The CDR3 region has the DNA TGCGCCAGCAGCCAAAAAGACGGTGATGAGCAGTTCTTC.

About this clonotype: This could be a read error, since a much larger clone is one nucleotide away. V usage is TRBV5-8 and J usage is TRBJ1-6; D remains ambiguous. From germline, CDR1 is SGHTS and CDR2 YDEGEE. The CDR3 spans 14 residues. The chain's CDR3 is CASSLRSYNSHLHF. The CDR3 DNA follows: TGTGCCAGCAGCTTGCGGTCATATAATTCACACCTCCACTTT.

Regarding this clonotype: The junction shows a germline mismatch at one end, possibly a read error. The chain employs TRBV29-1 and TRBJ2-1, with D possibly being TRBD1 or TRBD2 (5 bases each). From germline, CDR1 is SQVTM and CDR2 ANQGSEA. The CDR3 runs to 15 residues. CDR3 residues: CSVGAGRGTMSVELF. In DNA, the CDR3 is TGCAGCGTTGGGGCAGGGAGAGGTACAATGAGTGTGGAGCTCTTC.

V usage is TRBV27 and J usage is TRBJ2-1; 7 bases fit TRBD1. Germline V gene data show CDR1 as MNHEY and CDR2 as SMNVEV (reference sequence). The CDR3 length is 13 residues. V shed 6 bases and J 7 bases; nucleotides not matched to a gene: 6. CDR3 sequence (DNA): TGTGCCAGCAGGCACGGGACAGTAAATGAGCAGTTCTTC. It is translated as CASRHGTVNEQFF.

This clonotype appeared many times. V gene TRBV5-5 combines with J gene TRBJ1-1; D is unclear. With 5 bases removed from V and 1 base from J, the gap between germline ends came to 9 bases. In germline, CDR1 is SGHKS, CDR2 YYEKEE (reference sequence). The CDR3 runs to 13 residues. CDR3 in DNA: TGTGCCAGCAGTTGGACCGCGAACACTGAAGCTTTCTTT. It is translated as CASSWTANTEAFF.

The CDR3 region has the DNA TGTGCCAGCAGCGGGGGGGCAGGCGCGGCTTTCTTT. Protein: CASSGGAGAAFF. The chain employs TRBV12-3 or TRBV12-4 and TRBJ1-1; tentative D call: TRBD1 (6 bases). V was trimmed by 6 bases and J by 11 bases, leaving 16 bases between them. The CDR3 loop spans 12 amino acids.

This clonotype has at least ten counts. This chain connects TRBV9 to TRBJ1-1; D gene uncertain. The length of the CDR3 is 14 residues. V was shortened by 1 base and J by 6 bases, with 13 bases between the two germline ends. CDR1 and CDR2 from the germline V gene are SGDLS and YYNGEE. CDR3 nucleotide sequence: TGTGCCAGCAGCGTACACGGACGCTCCCCTGAAGCTTTCTTT. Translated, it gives CASSVHGRSPEAFF.

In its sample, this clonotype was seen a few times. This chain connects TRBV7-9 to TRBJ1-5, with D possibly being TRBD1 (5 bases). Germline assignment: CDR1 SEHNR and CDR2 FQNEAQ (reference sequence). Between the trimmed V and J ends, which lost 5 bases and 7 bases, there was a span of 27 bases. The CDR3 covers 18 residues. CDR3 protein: CASSRFPSGGRGSQPQHF. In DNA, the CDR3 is TGTGCCAGCAGCCGGTTCCCATCCGGGGGACGGGGGTCGCAGCCCCAGCATTTT.

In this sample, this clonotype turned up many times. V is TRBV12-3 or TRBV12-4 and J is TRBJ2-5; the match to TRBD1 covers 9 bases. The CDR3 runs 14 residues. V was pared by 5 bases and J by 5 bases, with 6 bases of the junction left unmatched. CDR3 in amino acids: CASSLQGARETQYF. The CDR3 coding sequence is TGTGCCAGCAGTCTACAGGGGGCGCGTGAGACCCAGTACTTC.

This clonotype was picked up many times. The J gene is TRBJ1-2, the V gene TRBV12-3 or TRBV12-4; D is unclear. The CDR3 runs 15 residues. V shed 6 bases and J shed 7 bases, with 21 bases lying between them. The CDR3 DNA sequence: TGTGCCAGCAGCCCTTCCCACGACTCTTATGCTGGCTACACCTTC. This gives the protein CASSPSHDSYAGYTF.

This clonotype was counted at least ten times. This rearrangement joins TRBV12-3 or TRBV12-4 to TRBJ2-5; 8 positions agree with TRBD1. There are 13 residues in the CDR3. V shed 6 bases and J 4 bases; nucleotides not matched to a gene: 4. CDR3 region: CASSQDRVETQYF. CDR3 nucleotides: TGTGCCAGCAGCCAGGACAGGGTAGAGACCCAGTACTTC.

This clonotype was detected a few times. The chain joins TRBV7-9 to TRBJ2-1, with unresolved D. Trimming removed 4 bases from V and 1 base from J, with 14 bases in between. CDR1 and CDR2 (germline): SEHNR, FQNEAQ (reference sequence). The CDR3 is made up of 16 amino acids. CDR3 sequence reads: CASSSKIGVSYNEQFF. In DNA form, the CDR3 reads TGTGCCAGCAGCTCGAAGATCGGAGTGTCCTACAATGAGCAGTTCTTC.